Sequencing of this TCR beta chain was carried out in a study of blood T cells in healthy people across ages. General study points: Age showed a roughly linear inverse relationship with TCR beta diversity per million T cells. Investigators treated diversity estimates from one million T cells as underestimates.

A second PCR, run for about 6 to 12 cycles, used a sample-barcoded 5' primer plus a J-beta primer mix. TCRdb re-called the 5' RACE reads through MiXCR, storing one row per CDR3 protein. The sample lists hundreds of thousands of distinct CDR3 sequences, roughly 21% occurring once. Isolation per sample recovered at least 7 million PBMCs. Total RNA extraction produced at least 6 micrograms (per sample) for the study. This clonotype was counted a few times. As yet, its antigen is unknown. Per the germline V gene, CDR1 is DFQATT and CDR2 is SNEGSKA (reference sequence). This CDR3 is 13 amino acids long. The V gene lost 6 bases and the J gene lost 0 bases, with 9 bases spanning the gap.

This chain links TRBV20-1 with TRBJ2-4; a possible D gene is TRBD1 (5 bases). This TCR derives from a man in his 70s in good health. The sample taken for sequencing was blood. In DNA form, the CDR3 reads TGCAGTGCCGACAGAATAGCCAAAAACATTCAGTACTTC. Protein sequence: CSADRIAKNIQYF.